What follows describes a single T cell receptor (beta chain). Its matching antigen is unknown. The data were taken from a study of T cell repertoires in cytomegalovirus infection. TCRdb re-called the reads through MiXCR, storing one row per CDR3 protein. Among some 590,000 distinct CDR3 sequences listed, over 35% were seen once. Trimming cost V 3 bases and J 5 bases, with 16 bases left between them. Germline assignment: CDR1 DFQATT and CDR2 SNEGSKA (reference sequence). This CDR3 comprises 14 residues. This chain connects TRBV20-1 to TRBJ2-5, with D perhaps TRBD1 (7 bases). The origin of this receptor is a human donor in good health (CMV status not recorded). Some clones in this sample may be carry-over from other donors' samples. Sequences were derived from cultured PBMCs, sampled from culture after CMV antigen stimulation. The DNA of the CDR3 is TGCAGTGCTAGCAGGGGGGTCCGGGTGGAGACCCAGTACTTC. Amino acid sequence: CSASRGVRVETQYF.